The entry below describes one TCR beta chain. Its specific antigen is unknown. No qualities accompany the bases; no much larger clone lies one base away. This entry belongs to a study of OX40 agonist ivuxolimab in advanced cancers. In terms of the full investigation: Ivuxolimab was a fully human IgG2 agonistic monoclonal antibody targeting the costimulatory receptor OX40 (CD134). Intravenous ivuxolimab was administered to patients every 2 weeks at six dose levels: 0.01, 0.1, 0.3, 1.5, 3 and 10 mg/kg. Among the approximately 50 dose-escalation patients, some 20 had hepatocellular carcinoma, approximately 15 melanoma, 9 renal cell carcinoma and 9 head and neck cancer. In the dose-escalation cohort, over 65% of patients were male, and the mean age was roughly 60 years, with a range of 23 to 79. Prior anti-PD-1, anti-PD-L1 or anti-CTLA-4 therapy was permitted, and checkpoint inhibitors had been received by about 36% of dose-escalation patients. Partial responses occurred in three dose-escalation patients, of whom one had hepatocellular carcinoma and two had cutaneous melanoma. Peripheral TCRbeta sequencing aimed to test whether ivuxolimab altered TCR sequence diversity and caused clonal T-cell expansion. The monotherapy dose-escalation portion (N of about 50 patients) of the phase I ivuxolimab trial is reported in the paper. General study outcomes and caveats: Clonal expansion of both CD4+ and CD8+ blood T cells was observed from baseline to week 6 at doses 0.1 to 3.0 mg/kg. In the 0.1-3.0 mg/kg groups, partial responders were among the patients with the lowest normalized peripheral clonal expansion, particularly in CD8+ T cells. After ivuxolimab, more expanded clones were found on average in CD8+ T cells than in CD4+ T cells. Low levels of normalized T-cell clonal expansion were also seen in some nonresponding patients. The antigen specificity of the clonally expanded peripheral T cells was not determined.

The CDR3 runs 16 residues from the cysteine to the phenylalanine. Just CDR3 DNA is preserved here, 48 bases in frame from base 1. In the germline V gene, CDR1 corresponds to MDHEN and CDR2 to SYDVKM. Trimming leaves V shorter by 5 bases and J shorter by 4 bases, with the junction holding 9 bases beyond the gene matches. The trial excluded patients who had a history of autoimmune disease or were on systemic immunosuppression. In every dose cohort, peripheral blood was drawn for TCR sequencing at baseline, cycle 4 day 1, and cycle 7 day 1. The samples were drawn from a first-in-human, open-label, multicenter phase I dose-escalation trial of ivuxolimab. Adults with locally advanced or metastatic melanoma, renal cell, hepatocellular, or head and neck squamous cell carcinoma were enrolled in the trial. Before TCR sequencing, CD4+ and CD8+ T cells were separately sorted from peripheral blood. For sequencing of the TCRbeta CDR3 region, genomic DNA was extracted from the sorted cells. The immunoSEQ Assay was used to sequence the TCRbeta CDR3 regions. TCRdb took this table from immuneACCESS and kept in-frame rearrangements with V and J called. Such tables lack part of the clones; where checked against another copy, unresolved V genes explain under half of the gap, and the rest is unexplained. The sample includes around 18,000 clones, with around 91% observed a single time. Around 45% of the sample belongs to the ten largest clones.

Rearrangement joined TRBV28 to TRBJ2-5; TRBD2 fits 11 bases in the junction. Material: CD4+ or CD8+ T cells sorted from blood, obtained in a trial of the OX40 agonist ivuxolimab. This sequence was found in an adult with an advanced solid tumor such as melanoma, head and neck, liver or kidney cancer. The CDR3 loop reads CASSPLSGRAAETQYF. The nucleotide sequence is TGTGCCAGCAGTCCCCTTAGCGGGAGGGCCGCAGAGACCCAGTACTTC.